Listed below are T cell receptor beta chains from one sample, sequenced in a study of OX40 agonist ivuxolimab in advanced cancers. Produced via immunoSEQ multiplex PCR; TCRdb's table is partial and in-frame only. The repertoire holds about 46,000 clones, with about 80% as singletons. This specimen consisted of CD4+ or CD8+ T cells sorted from blood, obtained in a trial of the OX40 agonist ivuxolimab. These receptors were collected from an adult with an advanced solid tumor such as melanoma, head and neck, liver or kidney cancer. CDR3s include the opening cysteine and the closing phenylalanine or tryptophan. Fields, in order: CDR3 length, J gene, clone size, V gene, D gene, CDR3 DNA, CDR3 protein. The D gene is left open where the match is weak. Expanded clones get a size class; other rows say once, few or many, or leave the size out.

18 TRBJ2-3 NA TRBV18 TRBD2 TGTGCCAGCTCAGAGCTCCCAGCGGGGAACCTTGGCACAGATACGCAGTATTTT CASSELPAGNLGTDTQYF
13 TRBJ2-3 once TRBV10-3 NA TGTGCCATATCCGGGACCTCCCCGGATACGCAGTATTTT CAISGTSPDTQYF
12 TRBJ2-3 NA TRBV11-2 NA TGTGCCAGCAGCTTAGACGCGGGTACGCAGTATTTT CASSLDAGTQYF
14 TRBJ1-1 NA TRBV6-6 NA TGTGCCAGCAGTTACCTTACAGAGAACACTGAAGCTTTCTTT CASSYLTENTEAFF
18 TRBJ1-2 NA TRBV9 NA TGTGCCAGCAGCGACAACAGTCTGGGTGGGCCGTCTAACTATGGCTACACCTTC CASSDNSLGGPSNYGYTF
12 TRBJ2-5 NA TRBV5-1 NA TGCGCCAGCAGCCAAAACCAAGAGACCCAGTACTTC CASSQNQETQYF
15 TRBJ2-7 NA TRBV5-6 NA TGTGCCAGCAGCTTCCGGGGGACAGCTTTCTACGAGCAGTACTTC CASSFRGTAFYEQYF
15 TRBJ2-3 NA TRBV13 NA TGTGCCAGCAGCCCAGGCGGGCCTAGCACAGATACGCAGTATTTT CASSPGGPSTDTQYF
15 TRBJ2-7 NA TRBV7-9 NA TGTGCCAGCAGCTTAGTGGACAGTAAAGTCCACGAGCAGTACTTC CASSLVDSKVHEQYF
14 TRBJ2-1 NA TRBV11-2 NA TGTGCCAGCAGCTTACCGGGAAGGGACAATGAGCAGTTCTTC CASSLPGRDNEQFF
15 TRBJ2-5 NA TRBV4-1 NA TGCGCCAGCAGCCCACGGAGGGTCTGGGGGGAGACCCAGTACTTC CASSPRRVWGETQYF
15 TRBJ1-3 few TRBV4-2 NA TGTGCCAGCAGCGAAGCGAAAGCCCCTGGAAACACCATATATTTT CASSEAKAPGNTIYF
12 TRBJ1-1 few TRBV19 NA TGTGCCAGTAGTCAGACCCTCGGTGAAGCTTTCTTT CASSQTLGEAFF
18 TRBJ1-2 NA TRBV7-2 TRBD1 TGTGCCAGCAGCTCGACCGTCCCCACAGGGGGCTTTGACTATGGCTACACCTTC CASSSTVPTGGFDYGYTF
13 TRBJ1-3 NA TRBV5-4 NA TGTGCCAGCCGCCCGGTACGGGGGAACACCATATATTTT CASRPVRGNTIYF
19 TRBJ2-5 NA TRBV7-6 NA TGTGCCAGCAGCTTAATCGCCCCCGGGGGAAGAAGGGATCAAGAGACCCAGTACTTC CASSLIAPGGRRDQETQYF
13 TRBJ1-1 NA TRBV2 TRBD1 TGTGCCACCACCAGGGGGCTCGTCTATGAAGCTTTCTTT CATTRGLVYEAFF
18 TRBJ2-2 NA TRBV7-3 TRBD1 TGTGCCAGCAGCTCCGCCGGGACAGGGGGGAAGAACACCGGGGAGCTGTTTTTT CASSSAGTGGKNTGELFF
14 TRBJ2-7 few TRBV5-1 NA TGCGCCAGCAGCCCGGGACTGGGTCCCTACGAGCAGTACTTC CASSPGLGPYEQYF
14 TRBJ1-4 NA TRBV29-1 NA TGCAGCGTTGTAGGGACGGCAACTAATGAAAAACTGTTTTTT CSVVGTATNEKLFF
15 TRBJ1-6 NA TRBV9 TRBD1 TGTGCCAGCAGCGTAGTGCCGGGACAGCTCTCACCCCTCCACTTT CASSVVPGQLSPLHF
15 TRBJ2-1 NA TRBV2 TRBD2 TGTGCCAGCAGTGACGGGACTAGCTTTTACAATGAGCAGTTCTTC CASSDGTSFYNEQFF
14 TRBJ1-1 NA TRBV18 NA TGTGCCAGCTCCAAGGAAGTGGGCGCGACTGAAGCTTTCTTT CASSKEVGATEAFF
13 TRBJ1-5 NA TRBV29-1 NA TGCAGCGTTACGCTTCAGGGGTACCAGCCCCAGCATTTT CSVTLQGYQPQHF
14 TRBJ1-5 few TRBV12-5 NA TGTGCTAGTGGTTTGAGCGGGGATTATCAGCCCCAGCATTTT CASGLSGDYQPQHF
13 TRBJ2-4 NA TRBV6-1 NA TGTGCCAGCAGTGAAGGGTATCAAAACATTCAGTACTTC CASSEGYQNIQYF
13 TRBJ1-2 NA TRBV6-6 NA TGTGCCAGCAGACAGACGGGGGGCTATGGCTACACCTTC CASRQTGGYGYTF
15 TRBJ2-1 NA TRBV6-5 TRBD2 TGTGCCACCGGGACTAGCGGGGGCCGTTACAGTGAGCAGTTCTTC CATGTSGGRYSEQFF
12 TRBJ2-5 NA TRBV2 NA TGTGCCAGCTCTAGCCACCAAGAGACCCAGTACTTC CASSSHQETQYF
15 TRBJ2-1 NA TRBV11-3 NA TGTGCCAGCAGCTTAGCGTGGAGCTCCTACAATGAGCAGTTCTTC CASSLAWSSYNEQFF
14 TRBJ2-3 NA TRBV6-6 NA TGTGCCAGCAGTTATAAAGGTTTCAGGGATACGCAGTATTTT CASSYKGFRDTQYF
13 TRBJ2-5 NA TRBV9 NA TGTGCCAGCAGCGTGAATAGTGGGGAGACCCAGTACTTC CASSVNSGETQYF
14 TRBJ2-5 NA TRBV9 NA TGTGCCAGCAGCGCCGGGACTCTAAAAGAGACCCAGTACTTC CASSAGTLKETQYF
14 TRBJ2-5 NA TRBV23-1 NA TGCGCCAGCAGTCAATCGTGCCATCAAGAGACCCAGTACTTC CASSQSCHQETQYF
14 TRBJ2-5 NA TRBV11-3 NA TGTGCCAGCAGCTTAGACCGGGGGCGGGAGACCCAGTACTTC CASSLDRGRETQYF